The subject of this entry is one T cell receptor beta chain. Its antigen is still unknown. Base quality data are lacking; no much larger clone is found one base away. The V end loses 5 bases and the J end loses 0 bases, and a stretch of 10 bases separates them. Counted from cysteine to phenylalanine, this CDR3 has 13 amino acids. The DNA shown is the 39-base CDR3, in frame from base 1. Based on the germline V gene (reference sequence), the CDR1 and CDR2 sequences are GTSNPN and SVGIG. The record originates from a study of technical replicates of blood from a few donors listed by TCRdb under 2017. Libraries came from the immunoSEQ multiplex PCR assay. In TCRdb, the immuneACCESS table is reduced to in-frame sequences with V and J assigned. These tables do not hold every clone; where another copy was compared, an unresolved V gene accounts for under half, and the others remain unexplained. Recorded for this sample are 15,000 or so clones; around four fifths of them occurred a single time. The ten largest clones capture around 10% of the sample.

Input material: PBMCs. The clonotype comes from a human donor in good health. Recombination linked TRBV30 to TRBJ1-1; perhaps TRBD1 is the D gene, with 6 bases matching. The CDR3 is CAWDRRMNTEAFF. The nucleotide sequence is given as TGTGCCTGGGACAGGCGCATGAACACTGAAGCTTTCTTT.